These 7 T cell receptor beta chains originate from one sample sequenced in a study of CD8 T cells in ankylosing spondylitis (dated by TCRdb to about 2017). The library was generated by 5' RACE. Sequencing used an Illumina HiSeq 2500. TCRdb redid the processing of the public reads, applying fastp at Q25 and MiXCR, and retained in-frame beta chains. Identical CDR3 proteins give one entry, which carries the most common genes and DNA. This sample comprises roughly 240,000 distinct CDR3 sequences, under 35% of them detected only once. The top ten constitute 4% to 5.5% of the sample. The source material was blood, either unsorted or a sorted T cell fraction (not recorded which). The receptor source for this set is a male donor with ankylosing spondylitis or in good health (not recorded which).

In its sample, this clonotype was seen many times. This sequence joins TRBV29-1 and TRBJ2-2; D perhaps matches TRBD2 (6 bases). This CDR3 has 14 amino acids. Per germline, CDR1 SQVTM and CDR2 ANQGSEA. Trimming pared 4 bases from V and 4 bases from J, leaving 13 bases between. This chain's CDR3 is CSVGSSVGTGELFF. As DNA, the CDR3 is TGCAGCGTTGGATCTAGCGTAGGCACCGGGGAGCTGTTTTTT.

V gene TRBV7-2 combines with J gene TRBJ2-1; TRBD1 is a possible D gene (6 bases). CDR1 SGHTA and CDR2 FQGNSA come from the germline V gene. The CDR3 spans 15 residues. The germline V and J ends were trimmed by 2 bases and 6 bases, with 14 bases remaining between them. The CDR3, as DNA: TGTGCCAGCAGCTTAAGGGGGTCTTGGGGCAATGAGCAGTTCTTC. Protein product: CASSLRGSWGNEQFF.

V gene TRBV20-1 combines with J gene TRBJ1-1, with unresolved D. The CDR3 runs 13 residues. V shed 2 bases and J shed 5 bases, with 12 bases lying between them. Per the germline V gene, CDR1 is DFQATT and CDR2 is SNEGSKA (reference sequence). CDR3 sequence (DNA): TGCAGTGCTAGACCTCTTGAGGAAACTGAAGCTTTCTTT. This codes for CSARPLEETEAFF.

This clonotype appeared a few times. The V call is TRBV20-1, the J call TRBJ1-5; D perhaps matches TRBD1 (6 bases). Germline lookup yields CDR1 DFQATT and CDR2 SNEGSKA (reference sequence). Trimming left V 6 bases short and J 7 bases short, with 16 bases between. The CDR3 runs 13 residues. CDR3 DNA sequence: TGCAGTGCCTCCTGGGACATCACCCAGCCCCAGCATTTT. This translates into CSASWDITQPQHF.

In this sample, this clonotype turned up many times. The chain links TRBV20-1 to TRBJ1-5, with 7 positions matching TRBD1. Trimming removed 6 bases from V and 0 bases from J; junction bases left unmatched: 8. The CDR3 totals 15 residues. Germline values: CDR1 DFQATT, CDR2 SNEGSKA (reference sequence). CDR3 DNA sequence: TGCAGTGCCCCTCCAGGGGGGGCTAGCAATCAGCCCCAGCATTTT. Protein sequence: CSAPPGGASNQPQHF.

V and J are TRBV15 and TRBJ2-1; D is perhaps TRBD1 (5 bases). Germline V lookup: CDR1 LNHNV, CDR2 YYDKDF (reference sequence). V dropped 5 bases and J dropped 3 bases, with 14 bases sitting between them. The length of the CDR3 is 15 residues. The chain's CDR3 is CATSPLQEIYNEQFF. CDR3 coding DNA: TGTGCCACCAGCCCGCTACAGGAGATCTACAATGAGCAGTTCTTC.

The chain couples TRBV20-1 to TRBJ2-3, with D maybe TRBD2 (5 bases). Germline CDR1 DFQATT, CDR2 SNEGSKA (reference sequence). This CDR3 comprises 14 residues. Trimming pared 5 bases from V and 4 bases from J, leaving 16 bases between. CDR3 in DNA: TGCAGTGCTCAACAGACCCTAGCTTCAGATACGCAGTATTTT. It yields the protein CSAQQTLASDTQYF.